This T cell receptor (beta chain) was sequenced for a study of blood T cell repertoires in COVID-19. The table came from immunoSEQ multiplex PCR; TCRdb's copy has only in-frame clones and leaves some out. The data hold 90,000 to 130,000 clones, with approximately 81% observed a single time. This CDR3 is 12 amino acids long. The sequence came from a man between 35 and 55 years old with acute or convalescent COVID-19. The specimen was peripheral blood. The chain employs TRBV12-2 and TRBJ2-7; TRBD2, the table's D call, was not compared with the DNA. TRBV12-2 is listed as a pseudogene. The CDR3 region has the DNA TGTGCAAGTCCTATCCCGACTTACGAGCAGTACTTC. Its translation: CASPIPTYEQYF.